This entry features one T cell receptor (beta chain) sequence. What antigen it recognizes has not been identified. No qualities accompany the bases; no much larger clone lies one base away. This record comes from a study of blood T cell repertoires in COVID-19 (dated by TCRdb to the early 2020s). With respect to the entire study: The collaborator samples originated in the United States, Italy and Spain and spanned the acute and convalescent phases of COVID-19. The prospective study material was composed of cDNA or gDNA derived from T cells, B-cell-depleted T cells, or PBMCs. Deeply sampled blood TCRbeta repertoires from subjects exposed to, actively infected with, or recovered from COVID-19 were included in the dataset. The repertoires were made available in a free public database intended to serve as a resource for research on the immune response to SARS-CoV-2. The samples were drawn from the first 160 participants of the ongoing ImmuneRACE study and from some 1,300 subjects provided by 6 global collaborators. A de-identified subject ID, COVID-19 status, age in years and sex were almost always included in the sample metadata. HLA class I and class II types, where available, came from metadata supplied by the sample provider rather than from assay-based typing. Results the study describes overall, beyond this receptor: How much clinical and demographic metadata was included differed by source and by participant, and the metadata was provided uncurated.

One collaborating source in Seattle enrolled patients while the patients were actively infected and followed the patients over time throughout the course of disease. Each collaborating institution followed its own protocols to collect whole blood in K2EDTA tubes. For TCRbeta analysis, collaborators shipped samples as frozen whole blood, isolated PBMCs, or DNA extracted from either of those sample types. TCRbeta CDR3 regions were amplified from genomic DNA by means of the immunoSEQ Assay, a bias-controlled multiplex PCR. The authors' analysis ran thus. The number of nucleated cells in each sample was estimated from the amplification of reference gene primers within the assay. To quantify the absolute abundance of each unique TCRbeta CDR3 rearrangement, sequence reads were collapsed and filtered. For each sample, productive Simpson clonality was calculated by taking the square root of Simpson's diversity index across productive rearrangements. In TCRdb, the immuneACCESS table is reduced to in-frame sequences with V and J assigned. These tables do not hold every clone; where another copy was compared, an unresolved V gene accounts for under half, and the others remain unexplained. V and J calls and clone size come straight from that table; D and trimming were deduced from the DNA. The sample has about 150,000 clones on record, over 75% of them singletons. Clones ranked in the top ten supply around 8% of the sample.

The germline V gene supplies CDR1 KGHDR and CDR2 SFDVKD. Taken from cysteine to phenylalanine, the CDR3 has 14 residues. The sequence is cut down to CDR3 DNA, 42 bases in frame from base 1. V gives up 2 bases and J gives up 7 bases, and the segment between their germline ends measures 13 bases. This TCR was recovered from a woman in her fifties or sixties with COVID-19, enrolled during active disease. The rearrangement joined TRBV24-1 to TRBJ2-5; TRBD2 is a weak D gene call, 5 bases matching. Sequencing was carried out using peripheral blood. The base sequence is TGTGCCACCAGTGATTCAGGAGGACGGGGGACCCAGTACTTC. Its amino acids are CATSDSGGRGTQYF.